This T cell receptor beta chain was recorded in a study of T cells after yellow fever vaccination. Germline CDR1 is ENHRY and CDR2 is SYGVKD. The ends were cut back, 8 bases at V and 2 bases at J, with 15 bases in the middle. This CDR3 contains 14 residues. 5'RACE template switching added a universal primer site and UMIs to TCR cDNA. TCRdb independently ran MiXCR on the 5' RACE reads; one entry per CDR3 protein. This repertoire shows about 400,000 distinct CDR3 sequences, 11% found once; its top ten account for 18%. Many counts were recorded for this clonotype. The receptor was derived from a man aged 18-30 years who received the YFV17D yellow fever vaccine. This specimen was PBMCs, taken on the day of the first yellow fever vaccination. The chain employs TRBV10-3 and TRBJ1-1; D is undetermined. The chain's CDR3 is CAIFLAGDNTEAFF. For the CDR3, the DNA is TGTGCCATCTTTCTGGCAGGTGATAACACTGAAGCTTTCTTT.